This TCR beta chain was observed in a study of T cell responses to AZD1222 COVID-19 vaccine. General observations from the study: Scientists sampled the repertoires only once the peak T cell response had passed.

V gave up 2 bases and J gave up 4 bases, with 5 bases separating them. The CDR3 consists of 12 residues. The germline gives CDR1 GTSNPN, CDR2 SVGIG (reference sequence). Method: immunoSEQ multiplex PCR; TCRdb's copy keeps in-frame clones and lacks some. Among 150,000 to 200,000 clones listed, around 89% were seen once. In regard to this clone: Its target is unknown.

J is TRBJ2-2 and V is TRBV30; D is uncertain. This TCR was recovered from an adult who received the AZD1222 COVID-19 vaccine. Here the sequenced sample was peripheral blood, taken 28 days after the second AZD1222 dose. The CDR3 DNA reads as TGTGCCTGGAGTTGGCTCACCGGGGAGCTGTTTTTT. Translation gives CAWSWLTGELFF.